The clone carrying this TCR beta chain was seen a few times. PCR used 60 Vbeta primers and 13 Jbeta primers. Method: immunoSEQ multiplex PCR; TCRdb's copy keeps in-frame clones and lacks some. The data show roughly 63,000 clones, about three quarters seen once. The data stem from a study of cytomegalovirus exposure and HLA in healthy donors. The length of the CDR3 is 14 residues. Germline loops: CDR1 GTSNPN, CDR2 SVGIG (reference sequence). The chain has TRBV30 and TRBJ1-6; 9 bases agree with TRBD1. Sequenced material: PBMCs. This receptor was identified in a man over 45 in good health and CMV-seropositive. DNA for the CDR3: TGTGCTCTCGGCACAGGGGGCGTCAATTCACCCCTCCACTTT. Translation gives CALGTGGVNSPLHF.